Sequencing of this T cell receptor (beta chain) was carried out in a study of shared clonotypes between healthy human individuals. General study findings and limits: Among donors, the sharing of clonotypes was expected to be influenced by sequencing depth.

As regards this clone: Its antigen remains unidentified.

V was clipped by 7 bases and J by 0 bases, with 12 bases between them. Germline loops: CDR1 LNHNV, CDR2 YYDKDF (reference sequence). The CDR3 sequence is 14 residues long. Libraries were prepared by immunoSEQ multiplex PCR; TCRdb keeps only in-frame clonotypes and omits some of them. Of 1,400,000 or so clones detected, approximately 98.5% appear once; the ten largest clones hold approximately 0.4%. Donors comprised healthy HIV-negative adults lacking recent acute infections or vaccinations. This TCR was recovered from a man aged 25 to 40 in good health. Sequenced sample: naive CD4+ T cells sorted from blood. Described subset: CD45RA+ positively selected. The genes are TRBV15 and TRBJ2-5; weak D call: TRBD2 (5 bases). As DNA, the CDR3 is TGTGCCACCACCCGGGAAGCGGACCAAGAGACCCAGTACTTC. This encodes CATTREADQETQYF.